This TCR beta chain was retrieved from a study of T cells after yellow fever vaccination. TCRdb ran MiXCR on the 5' RACE reads and lists one entry per CDR3 protein. This sample yields hundreds of thousands of distinct CDR3 sequences, of which about 12% are seen a single time; about 15% belongs to the top ten. This clonotype has a handful of counts. This CDR3 has 15 residues. V lost 0 bases, J lost 3 bases, and 1 base stayed unmatched. The germline gives CDR1 SQVTM, CDR2 ANQGSEA. The origin of this receptor is a man younger than 45 who received the YFV17D yellow fever vaccine. Sequencing was performed on PBMCs, taken on the day of the yellow fever booster vaccination. The chain recombines TRBV29-1 with TRBJ2-1, with 11 bases fitting TRBD2. CDR3: CSVEEGTSGYNEQFF. The DNA for the CDR3 is TGCAGCGTTGAAGAAGGGACTAGCGGCTACAATGAGCAGTTCTTC.